This entry features one T cell receptor (beta chain) sequence. Its antigen is still unknown. The source of the sample is a study of shared clonotypes between healthy human individuals. Study findings and constraints: A few donors shared about 5% of their naive CD4 clonotypes. Investigators expected sequencing depth to affect clonotype sharing among donors. The sampled material consisted only of blood, and tissue repertoires are likely to differ.

CDR3 length: 17 amino acids. Running of the assay took place at deep level. The data were produced by immunoSEQ multiplex PCR, yet TCRdb's version contains in-frame clones alone and is incomplete. The table lists about 2.2 million clones, approximately 94% of them singletons. Naive CD8 cells lacked CD45RO, underwent positive selection for CCR7 and left out terminally differentiated effector memory CD45RA+ cells. The receptor comes from a man between 18 and 35 years old in good health. Some clones in this sample may be carry-over from other donors' samples. V usage is TRBV21-1 and J usage is TRBJ2-7; the table's D gene call, TRBD2, was not cross checked with the DNA. TRBV21-1 is noted as a pseudogene. The sample taken for sequencing was naive CD8+ T cells from PBMCs. In DNA form, the CDR3 reads TGTGCCAGCAGCAAAGCTGGATGGCGGGGAACTCTCTACGAGCAGTACTTC. It encodes CASSKAGWRGTLYEQYF.